Following are 13 T cell receptor beta chains from one sample sequenced in a study of T cell repertoires in cytomegalovirus infection. TCRdb recomputed calls from the reads with MiXCR, one row per CDR3 protein. The sample shows about 180,000 distinct CDR3 sequences, 13% to 15% of them seen only once. The sample taken for sequencing was PBMCs. These receptors were taken from a human donor in good health (CMV status not recorded). Some clones in this sample may be carry-over from other donors' samples.

CDR3 residues: CASSQRGQLNTEAFF. The CDR3 nucleotides are TGTGCCAGCAGCCAACGGGGACAGTTGAACACTGAAGCTTTCTTT. The chain uses TRBV14 and TRBJ1-1; 7 bases match TRBD1. V lost 2 bases to trimming and J lost 0 bases; unmatched junction nucleotides: 3. The CDR3 runs 15 residues. CDR1 is SGHDN, CDR2 FVKESK, per germline.

This clonotype was counted at least ten times. The chain combines TRBV28 with TRBJ2-1; D gene uncertain. This CDR3 spans 12 amino acids. Germline assignment: CDR1 MDHEN and CDR2 SYDVKM. V lost 4 bases and J lost 4, with 5 bases in between. The CDR3 bases are TGTGCCAGCAGTTCTCTGTACAATGAGCAGTTCTTC. It yields the protein CASSSLYNEQFF.

The sample holds many counts of this clonotype. This chain connects TRBV7-9 to TRBJ2-2; TRBD2 aligns across 10 bases. Trimming took 7 bases from V and 7 from J; bases not matched to a gene: 12. CDR3 length: 16 amino acids. Germline CDR1 SEHNR, CDR2 FQNEAQ (reference sequence). The CDR3 bases are TGTGCCAGCACCTCACCTAGCGGGAGCCGGGGCGGGGAGCTGTTTTTT. Translating gives CASTSPSGSRGGELFF.

This clonotype was recorded at least ten times. J is TRBJ2-3 and V is TRBV7-2; perhaps TRBD1 as D (6 bases). From germline, CDR1 is SGHTA and CDR2 FQGNSA. The CDR3 consists of 15 residues. With 2 bases removed from V and 7 bases from J, the gap between germline ends came to 16 bases. The CDR3 loop is CASSLRRTVGNTQYF. CDR3 nucleotides: TGTGCCAGCAGCTTACGGCGGACAGTCGGAAATACGCAGTATTTT.

The chain joins TRBV5-1 to TRBJ1-1; D remains unclear. Per germline, CDR1 SGHRS and CDR2 YFSETQ. The V end was cut by 4 bases, the J end by 11 bases, with 21 bases between. The CDR3 covers 14 residues. CDR3 in amino acids: CASSLYRPDTDAFF. CDR3 bases: TGCGCCAGCAGCCTTTACCGCCCCGACACGGACGCTTTCTTT.

In this sample, this clonotype turned up many times. This rearrangement joins TRBV28 to TRBJ1-5; weak D call: TRBD1 (5 bases). Trimming took off 3 bases at V and 3 bases at J, with 15 bases between the two ends. The CDR3 loop spans 16 amino acids. The germline V gene encodes CDR1 MDHEN and CDR2 SYDVKM. The CDR3 loop reads CASSFLGEQDNQPQHF. The CDR3 coding sequence is TGTGCCAGCAGTTTTCTAGGCGAACAGGACAATCAGCCCCAGCATTTT.

The chain couples TRBV7-9 to TRBJ1-1; a possible D gene is TRBD1 (6 bases). There are 15 residues in the CDR3. Between the trimmed V and J ends, which lost 5 bases and 4 bases, there was a span of 17 bases. Per germline, CDR1 SEHNR and CDR2 FQNEAQ (reference sequence). The CDR3 bases are TGTGCCAGCAGCGACAGGACACATAATCCCACTGAAGCTTTCTTT. It translates to CASSDRTHNPTEAFF.

Worth noting for this clonotype: The junction shows a germline mismatch at one end, possibly a read error. The chain combines TRBV10-3 with TRBJ2-5; either TRBD1 or TRBD2 may fit D (5 bases each). The CDR3 has 18 amino acids. Looked up from germline, CDR1 is ENHRY and CDR2 is SYGVKD. As DNA, the CDR3 is TGTGCCATCAGTGAGTCTTCGACTCGGGGTCAGGGAACAGAGGCCCAGTACTTC. It encodes CAISESSTRGQGTEAQYF.

V gene TRBV12-3 or TRBV12-4 combines with J gene TRBJ1-4; D may be TRBD1 (5 bases). CDR3 length: 15 amino acids. Trimming removed 5 bases at V and 8 bases at J, with 18 bases between. The CDR3 sequence is CASSLRGSYQEKLFF. DNA for the CDR3: TGTGCCAGCAGTCTGCGGGGCAGCTATCAGGAAAAACTGTTTTTT.

The chain is built from TRBV7-9 and TRBJ2-7, with unresolved D. The CDR3 is 12 residues long. Germline CDR1 is SEHNR and CDR2 is FQNEAQ (reference sequence). V lost 2 bases and J lost 6, with 8 bases in between. The CDR3 nucleotides read TGTGCCAGCAGCTTAAGTGTGGGCGAGCAGTACTTC. Its protein is CASSLSVGEQYF.

This clonotype has at least ten counts. The chain has TRBV28 and TRBJ1-2; a weak D match, TRBD1 (5 bases). V dropped 6 bases and J dropped 6 bases, with 23 bases sitting between them. CDR3 size: 16 residues. CDR1 is MDHEN and CDR2 is SYDVKM in the germline V gene. The CDR3 here is CASSPPRPPGIDGYTF. The DNA of the CDR3 is TGTGCCAGCAGCCCCCCCCGGCCCCCAGGGATTGATGGCTACACCTTC.

This clonotype was seen ten or more times. The chain carries TRBV6-1 and TRBJ2-4; possible D gene TRBD1, 5 bases. This CDR3 spans 15 amino acids. The V gene lost 0 bases and the J gene lost 4 bases, with 10 bases spanning the gap. CDR1 is MNHNS and CDR2 is SASEGT in the germline V gene. The CDR3 nucleotides read TGTGCCAGCAGTGAAGCTCAGGGCCTGAAAAACATTCAGTACTTC. It is translated as CASSEAQGLKNIQYF.

Ten or more counts support this clonotype. The rearrangement joins TRBV11-2 to TRBJ2-5; D may be TRBD1 (6 bases). This CDR3 is built from 17 residues. V lost 1 base and J lost 5, with 20 bases in between. CDR1 SGHAT and CDR2 FQNNGV come from the germline V gene. As DNA, the CDR3 is TGTGCCAGCAGCTTAGTTGGGGGCAAAGGGTTCACGGAGACCCAGTACTTC. Protein sequence: CASSLVGGKGFTETQYF.